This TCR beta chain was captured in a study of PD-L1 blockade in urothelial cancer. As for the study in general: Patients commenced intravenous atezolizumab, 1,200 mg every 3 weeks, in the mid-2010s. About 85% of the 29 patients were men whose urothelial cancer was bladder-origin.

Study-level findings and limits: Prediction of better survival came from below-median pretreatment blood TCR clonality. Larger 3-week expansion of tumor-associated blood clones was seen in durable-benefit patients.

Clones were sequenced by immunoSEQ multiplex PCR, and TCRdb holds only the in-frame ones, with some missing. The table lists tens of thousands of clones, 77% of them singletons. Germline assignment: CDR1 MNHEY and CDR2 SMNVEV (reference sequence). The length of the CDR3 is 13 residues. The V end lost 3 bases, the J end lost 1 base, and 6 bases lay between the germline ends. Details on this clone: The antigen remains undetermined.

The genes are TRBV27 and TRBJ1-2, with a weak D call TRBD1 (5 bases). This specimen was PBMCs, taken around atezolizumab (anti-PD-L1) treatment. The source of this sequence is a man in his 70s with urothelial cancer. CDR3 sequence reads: CASSFDSNYGYTF. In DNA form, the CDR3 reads TGTGCCAGCAGTTTCGACAGTAACTATGGCTACACCTTC.